Below, 8 T cell receptor beta chains from the same sample are listed, as sequenced in a study of shared clonotypes between healthy human individuals. The protocol was immunoSEQ multiplex PCR, while the TCRdb copy is restricted to in-frame clones and leaves out a portion. In the table there are roughly 330,000 clones, under 80% of which are singletons. The sequencing input was memory CD4+ T cells sorted from blood. Subset given: CD45RA-negative fraction. Receptors were obtained from a man aged 25 to 40 in good health.

This chain joins TRBV15 and TRBJ2-7, with D hard to call. V was pared by 0 bases and J by 6 bases, with 15 bases between. The CDR3 is 15 amino acids. CDR1 is LNHNV, CDR2 YYDKDF, per germline (reference sequence). The chain's CDR3 is CATSRDRMVISEQYF. In nucleotides, the CDR3 is TGTGCCACCAGCAGAGATAGGATGGTAATCTCCGAGCAGTACTTC.

The chain is built from TRBV5-5 and TRBJ1-4; a weak D match, TRBD1 (5 bases). The CDR3 consists of 14 residues. V gave up 0 bases and J gave up 12 bases, with 15 bases separating them. The V gene's germline CDR1 is SGHKS and CDR2 YYEKEE (reference sequence). The CDR3 protein is CASSLGGLSLELFF. The CDR3 nucleotides read TGTGCCAGCAGCTTGGGGGGCCTGAGTCTTGAACTGTTTTTT.

V is TRBV7-7 and J is TRBJ2-2, with a possible D match to TRBD2 (6 bases). This CDR3 spans 15 amino acids. The V end was cut by 4 bases, the J end by 5 bases, with 14 bases between. CDR1 SSHAT and CDR2 FNYEAQ come from the germline V gene (reference sequence). The CDR3 spells CASSSRGSGTGELFF. The DNA for the CDR3 is TGTGCCAGCAGCTCCCGGGGGAGCGGGACCGGGGAGCTGTTTTTT.

The chain carries TRBV2 and TRBJ2-1, with unresolved D. V was cut by 3 bases and J by 7 bases, with 1 base left in between. The CDR3 spans 10 residues. Germline lookup yields CDR1 SNHLY and CDR2 FYNNEI. CDR3 nucleotides: TGTGCCAGCAGTGATAATGAGCAGTTCTTC. It specifies CASSDNEQFF. The entire variable domain, with the rest obtained from reference TRBV2 and TRBJ2-1, is as follows: EPEVTQTPSHQVTQMGQEVILRCVPISNHLYFYWYRQILGQKVEFLVSFYNNEISEKSEIFDDQFSVERPDGSNFTLKIRSTKLEDSAMYFCASSDNEQFFGPGTRLTVL.

This clone was recorded a few times. The CDR3 sequence is CASRYMGLADTDTQYF. DNA for the CDR3: TGTGCCAGCAGATACATGGGACTAGCGGACACAGATACGCAGTATTTT. The V call is TRBV2, the J call TRBJ2-3; 11 bases match TRBD2. Germline lookup yields CDR1 SNHLY and CDR2 FYNNEI. This CDR3 has 16 amino acids. Losses at the gene ends were 6 bases for V and 2 bases for J; bases not matched to a gene: 7.

The CDR3 reads CASSVGQTTTYQGRADTQYF. DNA for the CDR3: TGTGCCAGCAGCGTAGGTCAAACAACCACGTACCAGGGGCGCGCAGATACGCAGTATTTT. The chain is built from TRBV9 and TRBJ2-3; tentatively, D is TRBD1 (6 bases). The CDR3 covers 20 residues. Germline V gives CDR1 SGDLS, CDR2 YYNGEE. V lost 0 bases, J lost 4 bases, and 27 bases lay in between. Combining the CDR3 with reference TRBV9 and TRBJ2-3 gives the whole variable domain DSGVTQTPKHLITATGQRVTLRCSPRSGDLSVYWYQQSLDQGLQFLIQYYNGEERAKGNILERFSAQQFPDLHSELNLSSLELGDSALYFCASSVGQTTTYQGRADTQYFGPGTRLTVL.

The chain combines TRBV6-1 with TRBJ1-4; maybe TRBD1 (6 bases). The CDR3 totals 13 residues. The V and J ends lost 6 bases and 7 bases respectively, with 12 bases between them. From germline, CDR1 is MNHNS and CDR2 SASEGT. The CDR3 here is CASRRTAPEKLFF. The CDR3 nucleotides are TGTGCCAGCAGGAGGACAGCCCCTGAAAAACTGTTTTTT.

This sequence joins TRBV2 and TRBJ1-4; the D is unclear. Germline V gives CDR1 SNHLY, CDR2 FYNNEI. V was cut by 7 bases and J by 0 bases, with 9 bases left in between. This CDR3 comprises 14 residues. The chain's CDR3 is CASISQPTNEKLFF. CDR3 DNA: TGTGCCAGCATCTCTCAGCCAACTAATGAAAAACTGTTTTTT.